The entry that follows covers one T cell receptor beta chain sequence. The antigen is unknown. This sample was included in a study of vaccination and CD4 T cells after COVID-19. Study at large: Post-diagnosis, post-COVID samples were collected after a median around 100 days, ranging 35 to 161. At a median around 70 days (range 14 to 241) after dose two, post-vaccine samples were obtained.

The CDR3 is 18 amino acids. Germline-derived CDR1 and CDR2 are MDHEN and SYDVKM. V shed 9 bases and J shed 2 bases, with 25 bases lying between them. Documented treatment: 10-day PBMC culture with coronavirus spike peptide pools or control peptides (ViraFEST assay). ViraFEST expanded antigen-specific T cells with peptide pools, then sequenced TCRs. An Oncomine TCR Beta short-read assay was used to sequence the DNA from cultured CD4+ T cells. Via MiXCR, TCRdb re-called the PCR reads, giving one row per CDR3 protein. The table records 20,000 or so distinct CDR3 sequences, less than 70% of them present only once.

The sample was CD4+ T cells from blood, cultured in vitro. The source of this sequence is a human donor who had recovered from COVID-19. The gene calls are TRBV28 and TRBJ2-2, with a weak D call TRBD1 (6 bases). CDR3 nucleotide sequence: TGTGCCAGTCGAGGGTTTCATGGGGGCCGTACAAACACCGGGGAGCTGTTTTTT. The encoded protein is CASRGFHGGRTNTGELFF.